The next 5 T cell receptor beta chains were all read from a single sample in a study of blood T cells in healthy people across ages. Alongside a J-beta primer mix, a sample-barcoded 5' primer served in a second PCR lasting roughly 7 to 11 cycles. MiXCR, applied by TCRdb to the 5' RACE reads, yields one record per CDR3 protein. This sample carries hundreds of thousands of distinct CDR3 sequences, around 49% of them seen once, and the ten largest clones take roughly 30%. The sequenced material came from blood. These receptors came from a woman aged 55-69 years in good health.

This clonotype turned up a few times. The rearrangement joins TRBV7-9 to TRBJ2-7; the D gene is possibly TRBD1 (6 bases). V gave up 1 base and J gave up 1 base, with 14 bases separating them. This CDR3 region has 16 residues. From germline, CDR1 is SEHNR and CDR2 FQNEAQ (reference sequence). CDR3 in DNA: TGTGCCAGCAGCTTAGGAATGGCAGGGGTGTCCTACGAGCAGTACTTC. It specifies CASSLGMAGVSYEQYF.

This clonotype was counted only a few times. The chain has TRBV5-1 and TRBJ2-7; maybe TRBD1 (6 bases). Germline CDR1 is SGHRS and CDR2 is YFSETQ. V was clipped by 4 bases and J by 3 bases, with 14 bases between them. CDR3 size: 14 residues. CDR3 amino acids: CASSADSSNYEQYF. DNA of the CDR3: TGCGCCAGCAGCGCGGACAGTTCCAACTACGAGCAGTACTTC.

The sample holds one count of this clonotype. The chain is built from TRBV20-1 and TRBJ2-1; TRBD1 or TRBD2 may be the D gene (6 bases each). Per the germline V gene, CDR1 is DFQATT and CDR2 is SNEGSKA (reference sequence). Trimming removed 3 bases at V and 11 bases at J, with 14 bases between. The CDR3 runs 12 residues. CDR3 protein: CSASDGGTKQFF. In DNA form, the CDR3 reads TGCAGTGCTAGTGATGGAGGGACAAAGCAGTTCTTC.

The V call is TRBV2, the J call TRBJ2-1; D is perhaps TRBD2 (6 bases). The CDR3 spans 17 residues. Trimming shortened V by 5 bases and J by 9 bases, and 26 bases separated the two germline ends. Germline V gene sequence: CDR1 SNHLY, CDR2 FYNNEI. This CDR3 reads CASSKTIGSRINGEQFF. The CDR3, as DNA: TGTGCCAGCAGTAAGACTATCGGGAGCCGAATTAACGGTGAGCAGTTCTTC.

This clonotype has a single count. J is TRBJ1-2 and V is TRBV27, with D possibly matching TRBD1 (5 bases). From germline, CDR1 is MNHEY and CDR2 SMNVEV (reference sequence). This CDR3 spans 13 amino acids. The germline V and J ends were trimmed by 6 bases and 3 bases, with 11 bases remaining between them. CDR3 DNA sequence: TGTGCCAGCAGGATCGGGGGGGACTATGGCTACACCTTC. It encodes CASRIGGDYGYTF.